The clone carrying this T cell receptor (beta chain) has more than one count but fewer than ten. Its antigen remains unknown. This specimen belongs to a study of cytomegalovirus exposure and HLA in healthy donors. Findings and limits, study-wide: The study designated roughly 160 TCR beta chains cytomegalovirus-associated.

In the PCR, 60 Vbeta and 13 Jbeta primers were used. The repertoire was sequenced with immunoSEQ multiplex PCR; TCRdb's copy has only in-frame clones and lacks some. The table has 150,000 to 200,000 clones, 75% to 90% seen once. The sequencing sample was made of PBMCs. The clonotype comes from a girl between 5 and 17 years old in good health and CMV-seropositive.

The CDR3 nucleotides are TGCAGCGTTGAGCGGGCAGGGGGCTCCTACGAGCAGTACTTC. This encodes CSVERAGGSYEQYF. The chain recombines TRBV29-1 with TRBJ2-7, with 7 bases that match TRBD1. The germline gives CDR1 SQVTM, CDR2 ANQGSEA. The CDR3 is made up of 14 amino acids. Trimming took 3 bases from V and 0 from J; bases not matched to a gene: 5.